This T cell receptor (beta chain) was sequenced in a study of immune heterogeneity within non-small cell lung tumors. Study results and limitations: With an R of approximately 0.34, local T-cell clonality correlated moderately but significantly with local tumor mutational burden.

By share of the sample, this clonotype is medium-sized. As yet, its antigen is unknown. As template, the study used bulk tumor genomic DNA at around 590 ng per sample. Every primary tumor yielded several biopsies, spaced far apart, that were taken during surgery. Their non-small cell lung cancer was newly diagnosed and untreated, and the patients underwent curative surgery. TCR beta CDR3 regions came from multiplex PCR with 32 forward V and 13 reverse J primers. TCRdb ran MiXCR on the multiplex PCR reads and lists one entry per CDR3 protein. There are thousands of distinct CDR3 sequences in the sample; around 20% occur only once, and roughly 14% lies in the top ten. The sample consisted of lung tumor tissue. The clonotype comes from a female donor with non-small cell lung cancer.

In DNA, the CDR3 is TGTGCCAGCAGCTTACCAACTGGGGCCAACGTCCTGACTTTC. Amino acid sequence: CASSLPTGANVLTF. V usage is TRBV7-8 and J usage is TRBJ2-6; D is unclear. Germline V gene data show CDR1 as SGHVS and CDR2 as FQNEAQ. V lost 2 bases and J lost 2, with 4 bases in between. CDR3 size: 14 residues. The full variable domain, its missing parts supplied by reference TRBV7-8 and TRBJ2-6, is GAGVSQSPRYKVAKRGQDVALRCDPISGHVSLFWYQQALGQGPEFLTYFQNEAQLDKSGLPSDRFFAERPEGSVSTLKIQRTQQEDSAVYLCASSLPTGANVLTFGAGSRLTVL.